Listed below are T cell receptor beta chains from one sample, sequenced in a study of identical twins. From the 5' RACE reads, TCRdb called clonotypes with MiXCR, one entry per CDR3 protein. The sample lists 300,000 to 350,000 distinct CDR3 sequences, 9% to 15% seen once, with around 6.9% in the top ten. This sample also belongs to another study, concerning yellow fever vaccine responses in identical twins.

Sequenced sample: CD8+ T cells sorted from blood. The receptors were gathered from a young woman in good health. CDR3s include the opening cysteine and the closing phenylalanine or tryptophan. Each record gives: D gene, V gene, J gene, clone size, CDR3 DNA, CDR3 protein. D genes are given only for firm matches. The size field is filled for only some rows; it gives once, few, many or a size class.

D: -
V: TRBV9
J: TRBJ2-1
size: -
DNA: TGTGCCAGCAGTGAAGACTCTAACTACAATGAGCAGTTCTTC
CDR3: CASSEDSNYNEQFF

D: -
V: TRBV4-1
J: TRBJ2-1
size: many
DNA: TGCGCCAGCAGCCAAGTCGCGCCATACAATGAGCAGTTCTTC
CDR3: CASSQVAPYNEQFF

D: -
V: TRBV2
J: TRBJ2-1
size: -
DNA: TGTGCCGGCGAGGGGTGGGACCGGGATGAGCAGTTCTTC
CDR3: CAGEGWDRDEQFF

D: TRBD1
V: TRBV12-3/TRBV12-4
J: TRBJ1-4
size: many
DNA: TGTGCCAGCAGTCCGACAGGGTTTGGTGAAAAACTGTTTTTT
CDR3: CASSPTGFGEKLFF

D: TRBD1
V: TRBV20-1
J: TRBJ1-3
size: -
DNA: TGCAGTGCCAAGGGACAGCTCGGAAACACCATATATTTT
CDR3: CSAKGQLGNTIYF

D: -
V: TRBV7-6
J: TRBJ1-3
size: many
DNA: TGTGCCAGCAGCTTAGATATGGCAACTGGAAACACCATATATTTT
CDR3: CASSLDMATGNTIYF

D: -
V: TRBV19
J: TRBJ2-1
size: -
DNA: TGTGCCAGTAGTACAAACGCGGGTGTGGACAATGAGCAGTTCTTC
CDR3: CASSTNAGVDNEQFF

D: -
V: TRBV20-1
J: TRBJ2-5
size: few
DNA: TGCAGTGCTAGAGATTTTACTGGACAGGCGGGGGGCCCATGGGAGACCCAGTACTTC
CDR3: CSARDFTGQAGGPWETQYF

D: -
V: TRBV4-1
J: TRBJ2-1
size: -
DNA: TGCGCCAGCAGCCAGAGGGGTGTTGAGCAGTTCTTC
CDR3: CASSQRGVEQFF

D: TRBD2
V: TRBV29-1
J: TRBJ2-2
size: few
DNA: TGCAGCGTTGAATTAGGGACTAGCGGGAGCGGGGAGCTGTTTTTT
CDR3: CSVELGTSGSGELFF

D: TRBD1
V: TRBV20-1
J: TRBJ2-5
size: few
DNA: TGCAGTGCTTCTGGGACAGGGGGCGTGGAGACCCAGTACTTC
CDR3: CSASGTGGVETQYF

D: -
V: TRBV12-3/TRBV12-4
J: TRBJ2-1
size: -
DNA: TGTGCCAGCAGTTCGTCAGTCTCTATGGGGCCCCGGGAGCAGTTCTTC
CDR3: CASSSSVSMGPREQFF

D: TRBD1
V: TRBV20-1
J: TRBJ2-3
size: -
DNA: TGCAGTGCTGACGTCCCGAACAGGGGGCCCACAGATACGCAGTATTTT
CDR3: CSADVPNRGPTDTQYF

D: TRBD1
V: TRBV12-3/TRBV12-4
J: TRBJ1-6
size: few
DNA: TGTGCCAGCAGCGGACAGGATTATTCACCCCTCCACTTT
CDR3: CASSGQDYSPLHF

D: TRBD1
V: TRBV6-5
J: TRBJ2-3
size: -
DNA: TGTGCCAGCAGTTACGGGACAGGGTTAACAGATACGCAGTATTTT
CDR3: CASSYGTGLTDTQYF

D: -
V: TRBV14
J: TRBJ2-3
size: few
DNA: TGTGCCAGCAGCCAAGGTCGCAGTGTAACACGCACAGATACGCAGTATTTT
CDR3: CASSQGRSVTRTDTQYF

D: TRBD2
V: TRBV9
J: TRBJ2-1
size: few
DNA: TGTGCCAGCAGCGTAGATGGTTCTAGCGGGAGAGTCGACAATGAGCAGTTCTTC
CDR3: CASSVDGSSGRVDNEQFF

D: -
V: TRBV29-1
J: TRBJ1-1
size: many
DNA: TGCAGCGTTGCCCCCACCGACGGTACTGAAGCTTTCTTT
CDR3: CSVAPTDGTEAFF

D: -
V: TRBV12-3/TRBV12-4
J: TRBJ1-1
size: -
DNA: TGTGCCAGCAGCTCCGGGGGGGTAGACACTGAAGCTTTCTTT
CDR3: CASSSGGVDTEAFF

D: TRBD2
V: TRBV20-1
J: TRBJ2-1
size: few
DNA: TGCAGTGCTAGCCTACTAGCGGGAGCGTACAATGAGCAGTTCTTC
CDR3: CSASLLAGAYNEQFF

D: TRBD2
V: TRBV20-1
J: TRBJ2-3
size: many
DNA: TGCAGTGCTAGAGACCTTCAAGCGGGAACCACAGATACGCAGTATTTT
CDR3: CSARDLQAGTTDTQYF

D: TRBD2
V: TRBV11-2
J: TRBJ2-1
size: -
DNA: TGTGCCAGCAGCACCGGGACTAGCCGGTACAATGAGCAGTTCTTC
CDR3: CASSTGTSRYNEQFF

D: TRBD2
V: TRBV4-1
J: TRBJ2-3
size: few
DNA: TGCGCCAGCAGCCAGGGAACGGGGGGGCCGACAGATACGCAGTATTTT
CDR3: CASSQGTGGPTDTQYF

D: -
V: TRBV12-3/TRBV12-4
J: TRBJ2-7
size: many
DNA: TGTGCCAGCAGACAGACAGGGGAGGGCGACGAGCAGTACTTC
CDR3: CASRQTGEGDEQYF

D: TRBD1
V: TRBV12-5
J: TRBJ2-5
size: few
DNA: TGTGCTAGTGGTTCCGGACAGGGGTGGGGGGAGACCCAGTACTTC
CDR3: CASGSGQGWGETQYF

D: -
V: TRBV19
J: TRBJ2-2
size: -
DNA: TGTGCCAGTAGTATTGCGGGGAGCACCGGGGAGCTGTTTTTT
CDR3: CASSIAGSTGELFF

D: TRBD1
V: TRBV7-9
J: TRBJ2-4
size: -
DNA: TGTGCCAGCAGCCCAGCGACAGGGTTGGTCAAAAACATTCAGTACTTC
CDR3: CASSPATGLVKNIQYF

D: -
V: TRBV6-2/TRBV6-3
J: TRBJ2-3
size: -
DNA: TGTGCCAGCAGCTATTCGTCTAGCGCAGATACGCAGTATTTT
CDR3: CASSYSSSADTQYF

D: TRBD1
V: TRBV7-7
J: TRBJ2-7
size: many
DNA: TGTGCCAGCAGCTCTGGGACAGGTCTTGGGTACGAGCAGTACTTC
CDR3: CASSSGTGLGYEQYF

D: TRBD2
V: TRBV6-4
J: TRBJ2-1
size: -
DNA: TGTGCCAGCAGTGACTCGCCGGGGGGTAGCGATGAGCAGTTCTTC
CDR3: CASSDSPGGSDEQFF

D: TRBD1
V: TRBV4-1
J: TRBJ1-1
size: -
DNA: TGCGCCAGCAGCCAAGCCCAGGGGGGAGGCACTGAAGCTTTCTTT
CDR3: CASSQAQGGGTEAFF

D: -
V: TRBV7-9
J: TRBJ2-1
size: many
DNA: TGTGCCAGCAGCTCGATACTAAATGAGCAGTTCTTC
CDR3: CASSSILNEQFF

D: TRBD1
V: TRBV11-1
J: TRBJ2-1
size: -
DNA: TGTGCCAGCAGCCCCACTGGACAGGGCAGGTTAGGTGAGCAGTTCTTC
CDR3: CASSPTGQGRLGEQFF

D: TRBD1
V: TRBV15
J: TRBJ1-2
size: few
DNA: TGTGCCACCAGCAGAGAATTGTGGAAACACCGGACAGGGCGATATGGCTACACCTTC
CDR3: CATSRELWKHRTGRYGYTF

D: -
V: TRBV2
J: TRBJ2-5
size: -
DNA: TGTGCCAGCAGTCGCTCGGGACTCTACCAAGAGACCCAGTACTTC
CDR3: CASSRSGLYQETQYF

D: TRBD2
V: TRBV7-9
J: TRBJ2-7
size: few
DNA: TGTGCCAGCAGCCCAGGACTAGCGCTAACCTACGAGCAGTACTTC
CDR3: CASSPGLALTYEQYF

D: -
V: TRBV10-2
J: TRBJ2-3
size: -
DNA: TGCGCCAGCAGTGAGATGTTGGCTAGCACAGATACGCAGTATTTT
CDR3: CASSEMLASTDTQYF

D: TRBD2
V: TRBV24-1
J: TRBJ2-5
size: -
DNA: TGTGCCACCAGTGCGCTAGCGGAAGAGACCCAGTACTTC
CDR3: CATSALAEETQYF

D: -
V: TRBV6-1
J: TRBJ2-7
size: few
DNA: TGTGCCAGCAGCCAAGGGCGGTTCATACACGAGCAGTACTTC
CDR3: CASSQGRFIHEQYF

D: -
V: TRBV11-2
J: TRBJ2-3
size: -
DNA: TGTGCCAGCAGCTTAAGACAGGGGACTAGCCAAGATACGCAGTATTTT
CDR3: CASSLRQGTSQDTQYF

D: -
V: TRBV7-8
J: TRBJ2-7
size: -
DNA: TGTGCCAGCAGCATTGGTCCGGACCCTTACGAGCAGTACTTC
CDR3: CASSIGPDPYEQYF

D: TRBD1
V: TRBV6-5
J: TRBJ2-1
size: -
DNA: TGTGCCAGCAGTTATAACAGGGGCCATGAGCAGTTCTTC
CDR3: CASSYNRGHEQFF

D: -
V: TRBV7-8
J: TRBJ2-3
size: -
DNA: TGTGCCAGCAGCTTACTACCGGGGGGCACAGATACGCAGTATTTT
CDR3: CASSLLPGGTDTQYF

D: -
V: TRBV4-1
J: TRBJ2-1
size: -
DNA: TGCGCCAGCAGCCAAGAAGGAAGGGTCTACAATGAGCAGTTCTTC
CDR3: CASSQEGRVYNEQFF

D: TRBD2
V: TRBV10-2
J: TRBJ2-1
size: -
DNA: TGCGCCAGTCATCCTCTAGCGGGAGGGGGAAGTGAGCAGTTCTTC
CDR3: CASHPLAGGGSEQFF

D: -
V: TRBV4-1
J: TRBJ2-3
size: -
DNA: TGCGCCAGCAGCCAAGATTTGGAGTTTGAGTATTTT
CDR3: CASSQDLEFEYF

D: -
V: TRBV7-2
J: TRBJ2-3
size: few
DNA: TGTGCCAGCAGCTTGGCCAGTAGCACAGATACGCCGTATTTT
CDR3: CASSLASSTDTPYF

D: TRBD2
V: TRBV5-1
J: TRBJ2-7
size: many
DNA: TGCGCCAGCAGCCCAACTTTAGCGGGAACCCCCTACGAGCAGTACTTC
CDR3: CASSPTLAGTPYEQYF

D: -
V: TRBV27
J: TRBJ2-1
size: -
DNA: TGTGCCAGCAGTTTAGCGGGAGTGATAGGGGGCTACAATGAGCAGTTCTTC
CDR3: CASSLAGVIGGYNEQFF

D: -
V: TRBV11-2
J: TRBJ2-1
size: few
DNA: TGTGCCAGCAGCCCCGACTATGAGCAGTTCTTC
CDR3: CASSPDYEQFF

D: -
V: TRBV5-1
J: TRBJ2-7
size: many
DNA: TGCGCCAGCAGCTTGGTGGGCTACGAGCAGTACTTC
CDR3: CASSLVGYEQYF

D: -
V: TRBV7-9
J: TRBJ1-2
size: -
DNA: TGTGCCAGCAGCTTTGAGGGACCGCCCTTGGATGGCTACACCTTC
CDR3: CASSFEGPPLDGYTF

D: -
V: TRBV7-9
J: TRBJ1-4
size: few
DNA: TGTGCCTGTCGTGGAGCTAATGAAAAACTGTTTTTT
CDR3: CACRGANEKLFF

D: -
V: TRBV6-1
J: TRBJ2-1
size: few
DNA: TGTGCCAGCAGTGCGGCCAGCTCCTACAATGAGCAGTTCTTC
CDR3: CASSAASSYNEQFF

D: TRBD1
V: TRBV9
J: TRBJ2-4
size: -
DNA: TGTGCCAGCAGCGCAGCCGGGACAGGAGATATTCAGTACTTC
CDR3: CASSAAGTGDIQYF